Shown below are 2 T cell receptor beta chains from a single sample sequenced in a study of technical replicates of blood from several donors. The assay was immunoSEQ multiplex PCR, and TCRdb's table has in-frame clones only and misses some. The sample consists of 98,000 or so clones, 95% of them appearing once. Material: T cells isolated from PBMCs. The receptor set was obtained from a human donor in good health.

For the CDR3, the DNA is TGTGCCAGCAGCTTGGCACGCCTTGACAGGGGACTTTATGACGACGAGCAGTACTTC. Its translation is CASSLARLDRGLYDDEQYF. The V call is TRBV5-4, the J call TRBJ2-7; 8 nucleotides line up with TRBD1. CDR3 length: 19 amino acids. Germline V CDR1 and CDR2: SGHNT, YYREEE (reference sequence). The trim removed 0 bases at V and 5 bases at J, leaving 19 bases unmatched.

The chain carries TRBV19 and TRBJ1-5; 7 nucleotides match TRBD1. The germline V gene encodes CDR1 LNHDA and CDR2 SQIVND (reference sequence). With V trimmed by 4 bases and J by 5 bases, 11 bases remained unmatched. The CDR3 has 16 residues. The CDR3 loop is CASSKQGGQEDQPQHF. CDR3 bases: TGTGCCAGTAGTAAACAAGGAGGACAGGAGGATCAGCCCCAGCATTTT.